This T cell receptor beta chain is drawn from a study of blood T cell repertoires in COVID-19. Study-level information: Samples came from the United States, Italy and Spain, spanning acute and convalescent COVID-19. PBMCs, B-cell-depleted T cells, or T cells were the source of the cDNA or gDNA that made up the material.

V lost 6 bases to trimming and J lost 5 bases, with 10 bases between them. The germline V gene encodes CDR1 MNHEY and CDR2 SVGAGI. CDR3 length: 13 amino acids. Generated by immunoSEQ multiplex PCR, the TCRdb table keeps only in-frame clones and is missing some. Of fewer than 250,000 clones listed, roughly three quarters are singletons. Cohorts were based on clinical histories the participants reported. The receptor's source is a woman aged 50 to 60 with acute COVID-19. Input material: PBMCs or T cells enriched from blood (not recorded which). The chain employs TRBV6-5 and TRBJ2-2; the D gene is possibly TRBD2 (5 bases). Here the CDR3 reads CASSGVITGELFF. The CDR3 nucleotides read TGTGCCAGCAGCGGGGTCATAACCGGGGAGCTGTTTTTT.